Presented here are 5 T cell receptor beta chains from one specimen sequenced in a study of shared clonotypes between healthy human individuals. CD45RO-negative cells were positively selected for CCR7, leaving out terminally differentiated effector memory CD45RA+ cells. Sequencing used immunoSEQ multiplex PCR; TCRdb keeps in-frame clones, though not all of them. This table holds nearly 600,000 clones, roughly 96% found once. The specimen sequenced was naive CD8+ T cells sorted from blood. The receptors were sampled from a woman aged 25 to 39 in good health.

This chain connects TRBV27 to TRBJ2-1; D is possibly TRBD2 (6 bases). Germline CDR1 MNHEY, CDR2 SMNVEV (reference sequence). The CDR3 loop spans 15 amino acids. V lost 5 bases and J 0 bases, leaving 11 bases between the germline ends. CDR3 protein: CASSIAVGSYNEQFF. The CDR3 region has the DNA TGTGCCAGCAGTATAGCGGTGGGCTCCTACAATGAGCAGTTCTTC.

This chain links TRBV27 with TRBJ1-1; D perhaps matches TRBD1 (6 bases). V shed 0 bases and J shed 4 bases, with 24 bases lying between them. The CDR3 sequence is 19 residues long. From germline, CDR1 is MNHEY and CDR2 SMNVEV (reference sequence). The CDR3 reads CASSLSHRASPAMGTEAFF. In nucleotides, the CDR3 is TGTGCCAGCAGTTTATCCCACAGGGCATCTCCCGCCATGGGCACTGAAGCTTTCTTT.

J is TRBJ2-7 and V is TRBV28; either TRBD1 or TRBD2 may supply D (6 bases each). The germline V and J ends were trimmed by 2 bases and 3 bases, with 11 bases remaining between them. CDR1 MDHEN and CDR2 SYDVKM come from the germline V gene. The CDR3 consists of 14 residues. For the CDR3, the DNA is TGTGCCAGCAGTTTAGAAGGGGGGATCTACGAGCAGTACTTC. This codes for CASSLEGGIYEQYF.

J is TRBJ1-1 and V is TRBV19, with 10 bases matching TRBD1. The CDR3 is 16 amino acids. V gave up 3 bases and J gave up 0 bases; unmatched junction bases: 4. Germline values: CDR1 LNHDA, CDR2 SQIVND (reference sequence). DNA of the CDR3: TGTGCCAGTAGTATCGGGACAGGGGCGATGAACACTGAAGCTTTCTTT. It specifies CASSIGTGAMNTEAFF. The full variable domain, completed using reference TRBV19 and TRBJ1-1, is DGGITQSPKYLFRKEGQNVTLSCEQNLNHDAMYWYRQDPGQGLRLIYYSQIVNDFQKGDIAEGYSVSREKKESFPLTVTSAQKNPTAFYLCASSIGTGAMNTEAFFGQGTRLTVV.

The gene calls are TRBV13 and TRBJ2-4; D unclear. The germline V and J ends were trimmed by 4 bases and 7 bases, with 14 bases remaining between them. Germline-derived CDR1 and CDR2 are PRHDT and FYEKMQ (reference sequence). The CDR3 is made up of 14 amino acids. CDR3: CASSSNHLGNIQYF. In DNA form, the CDR3 reads TGTGCCAGCAGCTCTAACCATCTCGGGAACATTCAGTACTTC.